These T cell receptor beta chains were read from a single sample in a study of T-cell memory formation after mild COVID-19. A single record per CDR3 protein comes from TCRdb applying MiXCR to the 5' RACE reads. The sample has 40,000 to 60,000 distinct CDR3 sequences; roughly a quarter are singletons. The sequenced sample was PBMCs or a T cell subset sorted from them (not recorded which). These receptors were obtained from a man aged 18 to 35 who had mild COVID-19 (a few samples of this study predate the infection). Cell type and time point are not known. Both conserved end residues are part of each CDR3. Only part of the rows carry a size: once, few, many, or a class if the clone is expanded.

CDR3 protein	V gene	clone size	J gene
CASSPGQGRTDTQYF	TRBV13	NA	TRBJ2-3
CASSLEASGGEQFF	TRBV7-8	NA	TRBJ2-1
CASAFTDTQYF	TRBV25-1	NA	TRBJ2-3
CASSTKGMNTEAFF	TRBV7-3	few	TRBJ1-1
CASTTGGATNEQFF	TRBV9	many	TRBJ2-1
CASSLWDTGPLETQYF	TRBV7-2	medium-sized	TRBJ2-5
CASSRSRTSGENNEQFF	TRBV4-1	few	TRBJ2-1
CASSPGGQDPYNEQFF	TRBV18	few	TRBJ2-1
CASSPNGGGPDGYTF	TRBV7-3	NA	TRBJ1-2
CASTNGGTYTDTQYF	TRBV6-2/TRBV6-3	few	TRBJ2-3
CASSQARGAGDTQYF	TRBV4-3	NA	TRBJ2-3
CASSLLASETGELFF	TRBV5-1	NA	TRBJ2-2
CASSTGRGRNTGELFF	TRBV7-8	NA	TRBJ2-2
CASSLRTEMNTEAFF	TRBV11-2	once	TRBJ1-1
CASSQGPGVETQYF	TRBV4-1	few	TRBJ2-5
CASSPRGSPYEQYF	TRBV5-1	NA	TRBJ2-7
CASSLFGWRNTIYF	TRBV5-1	few	TRBJ1-3
CASSILAGGETQYF	TRBV27	few	TRBJ2-5
CATSDWNPTEGVTEAFF	TRBV24-1	few	TRBJ1-1
CASSLVTGTTGELFF	TRBV5-4	NA	TRBJ2-2
CASSLGPNNEQFF	TRBV4-3	few	TRBJ2-1
CASRQGRGYTF	TRBV19	NA	TRBJ1-2
CASSSQVGGNIQYF	TRBV7-2	NA	TRBJ2-4
CASSYSGANVLTF	TRBV6-2/TRBV6-3	NA	TRBJ2-6
CASIPLGARTDTQYF	TRBV12-3/TRBV12-4	few	TRBJ2-3
CASRDRVYGVYNEQFF	TRBV4-1	NA	TRBJ2-1
CASSLEPGSYEQYF	TRBV5-1	few	TRBJ2-7
CASSSPHTGDAFF	TRBV6-6	few	TRBJ1-1
CSAPTGLVWNEQFF	TRBV29-1	few	TRBJ2-1
CASIPGENTGELFF	TRBV7-6	few	TRBJ2-2
CASSPRTDHHEQYF	TRBV6-6	NA	TRBJ2-7
CASSQGGAGGSYNEQFF	TRBV4-3	once	TRBJ2-1
CASSLGTGATDTQYF	TRBV28	NA	TRBJ2-3
CASSKTGKGYTF	TRBV7-9	NA	TRBJ1-2
CASRVPGPQETQYF	TRBV2	NA	TRBJ2-5
CATSDPSPGTDNEQFF	TRBV24-1	NA	TRBJ2-1
CASSDTRADVGTGELFF	TRBV25-1	NA	TRBJ2-2